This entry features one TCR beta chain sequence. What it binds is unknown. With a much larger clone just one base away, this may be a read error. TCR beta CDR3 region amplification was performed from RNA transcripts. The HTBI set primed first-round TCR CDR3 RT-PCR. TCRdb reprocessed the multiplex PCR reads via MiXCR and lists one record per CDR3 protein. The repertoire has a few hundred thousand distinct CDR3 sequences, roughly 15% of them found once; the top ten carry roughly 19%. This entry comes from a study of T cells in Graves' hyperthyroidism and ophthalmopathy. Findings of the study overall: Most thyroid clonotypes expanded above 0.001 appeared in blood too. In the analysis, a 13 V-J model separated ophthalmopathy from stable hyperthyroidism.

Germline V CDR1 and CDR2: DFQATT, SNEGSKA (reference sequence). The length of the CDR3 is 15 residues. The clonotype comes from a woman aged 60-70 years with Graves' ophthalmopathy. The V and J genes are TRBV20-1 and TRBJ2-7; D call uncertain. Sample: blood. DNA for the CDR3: TGCAGTGCTAGAGATCATTTAAGAAGCTCCTGCGAGCAGTACTTC. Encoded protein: CSARDHLRSSCEQYF.